The 28 T cell receptor beta chains given below trace back to one sample, sequenced in a study of Graves' ophthalmopathy and Graves' hyperthyroidism. Amplifying from RNA transcripts, the study obtained TCR beta CDR3 regions. First-round RT-PCR relied on HTBI primers, and a second-round multiplex PCR came next. TCRdb ran MiXCR on the multiplex PCR reads and lists one entry per CDR3 protein. The sample lists around 600,000 distinct CDR3 sequences, roughly two fifths seen once, with more than 2.5% in the top ten. The specimen was peripheral blood. The receptors derive from an adult man with Graves' ophthalmopathy.

This clonotype was detected once. The genes are TRBV15 and TRBJ1-3; a weak D match, TRBD1 (5 bases). The CDR3 contains 15 residues. V shed 1 base and J shed 7 bases, with 14 bases lying between them. Germline V gives CDR1 LNHNV, CDR2 YYDKDF (reference sequence). DNA for the CDR3: TGTGCCACCAGCAGAGGGCTCGCAGGGATGAACACCATATATTTT. Its translation is CATSRGLAGMNTIYF.

This clonotype has a count of ten or more. The chain carries TRBV5-1 and TRBJ2-6, with 7 bases identical to TRBD1. CDR3 length: 15 residues. The germline gives CDR1 SGHRS, CDR2 YFSETQ. The trim removed 4 bases at V and 2 bases at J, leaving 3 bases unmatched. Written as DNA, the CDR3 is TGCGCCAGCAGCCCTGGGACAGCTGGGGCCAACGTCCTGACTTTC. Translation: CASSPGTAGANVLTF.

The chain uses TRBV12-3 or TRBV12-4 and TRBJ1-4; D perhaps matches TRBD1 (5 bases). V lost 6 bases to trimming and J lost 4 bases, with 12 bases between them. The CDR3 contains 14 residues. The DNA for the CDR3 is TGTGCCAGCAGGGGACGGGACGGTAATGAAAAACTGTTTTTT. Its protein is CASRGRDGNEKLFF.

This chain links TRBV7-3 with TRBJ2-6; no reliable D call. Looked up from germline, CDR1 is SGHTA and CDR2 is FQGTGA. This CDR3 spans 15 amino acids. Trimming stripped 4 bases from V and 4 bases from J, with 11 bases between. The CDR3 sequence: CASSSHPGGANVLTF. In DNA form, the CDR3 reads TGTGCCAGCAGCTCCCACCCTGGCGGGGCCAACGTCCTGACTTTC.

This clonotype occurred many times. The rearrangement links TRBV20-1 to TRBJ2-7; D unclear. This CDR3 comprises 11 residues. V was pared by 3 bases and J by 5 bases, with 8 bases between. Germline V lookup: CDR1 DFQATT, CDR2 SNEGSKA (reference sequence). Here the CDR3 DNA reads TGCAGTGCTAGGGTTTACGACGAGCAGTACTTC. Its translation is CSARVYDEQYF.

There are many counts of this clonotype. This chain links TRBV29-1 with TRBJ2-7; unclear D gene. V lost 0 bases and J lost 2, with 5 bases in between. The CDR3 sequence is 12 residues long. Germline CDR1 is SQVTM and CDR2 is ANQGSEA. As DNA, the CDR3 is TGCAGCGTTGAAGAGGAAGCCTACGAGCAGTACTTC. The encoded protein is CSVEEEAYEQYF.

This clonotype was seen more than once but under ten times. CDR3 region: CASSPESGKIYDGYTF. The CDR3, as DNA: TGTGCCAGCAGCCCAGAGTCGGGGAAAATCTATGATGGCTACACCTTC. The chain uses TRBV7-9 and TRBJ1-2; D is uncertain. CDR3 size: 16 residues. Trimming cost V 5 bases and J 6 bases, with 22 bases left between them. Germline CDR1 is SEHNR and CDR2 is FQNEAQ (reference sequence).

In this sample, this clonotype turned up a few times. The chain couples TRBV12-3 or TRBV12-4 to TRBJ2-7, with 9 bases lining up with TRBD1. This CDR3 is 14 amino acids long. V trimming: 5 bases; J trimming: 5 bases; junction bases outside the gene matches: 7. The CDR3 sequence is CASSHTGQGNEQYF. The CDR3 nucleotides read TGTGCCAGCAGTCATACGGGACAGGGCAACGAGCAGTACTTC.

This clonotype has ten or more counts. The rearrangement links TRBV24-1 to TRBJ2-5, with D uncertain. CDR3 length: 15 amino acids. V was pared by 6 bases and J by 1 base, with 14 bases between. Per the germline V gene, CDR1 is KGHDR and CDR2 is SFDVKD. The CDR3 region has the DNA TGTGCCACCAGTTCCCCGGGTTTCCTCCAAGAGACCCAGTACTTC. This codes for CATSSPGFLQETQYF.

The gene calls are TRBV29-1 and TRBJ1-1; possible D gene TRBD1, 5 bases. This CDR3 spans 11 amino acids. V lost 8 bases, J lost 6 bases, and 13 bases lay in between. Germline CDR1 and CDR2: SQVTM and ANQGSEA. CDR3 sequence (DNA): TGCAGCACCACGGACACACCTGAAGCTTTCTTT. Its protein product is CSTTDTPEAFF.

Concerning this clonotype: The conserved closing phenylalanine or tryptophan is absent in this CDR3, likely reflecting a read error. The V call is TRBV12-3 or TRBV12-4, the J call TRBJ2-7; no clear D gene. Trimming stripped 1 base from V and 3 bases from J, with 4 bases between. The CDR3 contains 12 residues. The CDR3 sequence is CASSLDNYEQYC. CDR3 DNA sequence: TGTGCCAGCAGTTTAGATAACTACGAGCAGTACTGC.

This clonotype was counted ten times or more. The gene calls are TRBV14 and TRBJ1-4; D is uncertain. Germline loops: CDR1 SGHDN, CDR2 FVKESK. The V end was cut by 2 bases, the J end by 8 bases, with 12 bases between. The CDR3 is 14 residues long. CDR3 bases: TGTGCCAGCAGCCAAAATTTTCGTGGGGAAAAACTGTTTTTT. Translating it yields CASSQNFRGEKLFF.

Notes on this clonotype: A much larger clonotype is one base distant, so this may be a read error. The rearrangement links TRBV2 to TRBJ1-4, with 7 bases matching TRBD1. The CDR3 runs to 15 residues. Looked up from germline, CDR1 is SNHLY and CDR2 is FYNNEI. The CDR3 DNA sequence: TGTGCCAGCGGTGACGCGACAGGGCCTAATGAAAAACTGTTTTTT. Residues: CASGDATGPNEKLFF.

This clonotype turned up a few times. The junction and the germline gene differ at one end; a read error may be behind it. The chain couples TRBV5-6 to TRBJ1-1; D gene ambiguous. There are 12 residues in the CDR3. Looked up from germline, CDR1 is SGHDT and CDR2 is YYEEEE. The chain's CDR3 is CASSLGVGEALF. In nucleotides, the CDR3 is TGTGCCAGCAGCTTGGGTGTAGGAGAAGCTCTCTTT.

This clonotype has at least ten counts. The chain recombines TRBV19 with TRBJ2-7; 9 bases align to TRBD1. The CDR3 extends over 12 amino acids. V was clipped by 8 bases and J by 5 bases; unmatched bases: 4. CDR1 is LNHDA and CDR2 is SQIVND in the germline V gene (reference sequence). CDR3 nucleotide sequence: TGTGCCAGTCGGACAGGGGAGGACGAGCAGTACTTC. Translated: CASRTGEDEQYF.

This chain links TRBV29-1 with TRBJ2-2, with D perhaps TRBD2 (6 bases). CDR3 length: 14 residues. Per germline, CDR1 SQVTM and CDR2 ANQGSEA. V was trimmed by 7 bases and J by 0 bases, leaving 12 bases between them. The CDR3 here is CSARTIANTGELFF. In DNA, the CDR3 is TGCAGCGCACGGACTATCGCGAACACCGGGGAGCTGTTTTTT.

The V gene is TRBV20-1, the J gene TRBJ2-7; TRBD1 might be the D (5 bases). Between the trimmed V and J ends, which lost 3 bases and 6 bases, there was a span of 15 bases. Germline V CDR1 and CDR2: DFQATT, SNEGSKA (reference sequence). This CDR3 is 13 amino acids long. Here the CDR3 reads CSARRGAGIEQYF. In DNA form, the CDR3 reads TGCAGTGCTAGGCGTGGGGCTGGTATCGAGCAGTACTTC.

This clonotype was found many times. CDR3 amino acids: CASSLGGEAYEQYF. CDR3 bases: TGTGCCAGCAGCTTGGGAGGGGAGGCCTACGAGCAGTACTTC. The chain couples TRBV7-9 to TRBJ2-7; 7 bases are shared with TRBD2. V gave up 3 bases and J gave up 2 bases; unmatched junction bases: 4. The germline V gene has CDR1 SEHNR and CDR2 FQNEAQ (reference sequence). The CDR3 runs 14 residues.

As regards this clonotype: A much larger clone differs from this one at a single base, so this may be a read error. The chain recombines TRBV7-3 with TRBJ1-1, with D possibly matching TRBD1 (5 bases). This CDR3 region has 13 residues. Germline values: CDR1 SGHTA, CDR2 FQGTGA. The CDR3 region is CANSYGAHAEAFF. The CDR3 nucleotides read TGTGCCAACAGCTACGGGGCACACGCTGAAGCTTTCTTT.

This clonotype was counted ten times or more. The gene calls are TRBV4-1 and TRBJ2-5, with 7 nucleotides matching TRBD2. With V trimmed by 5 bases and J by 5 bases, 11 bases remained unmatched. CDR1 is MGHRA and CDR2 is YSYEKL in the germline V gene. The CDR3 is 15 amino acids. The CDR3 region has the DNA TGCGCCAGCAGCAGCCAGGCTATCGGGAGGGAGACCCAGTACTTC. Translation: CASSSQAIGRETQYF.

The chain couples TRBV5-1 to TRBJ2-2; possibly TRBD1 for D (6 bases). The V end was cut by 4 bases, the J end by 2 bases, with 15 bases between. Germline V gene sequence: CDR1 SGHRS, CDR2 YFSETQ. The CDR3 is made up of 16 amino acids. The CDR3 nucleotides read TGCGCCAGCAGCCGTTCAGGGGACCCTAACACCGGGGAGCTGTTTTTT. Residues: CASSRSGDPNTGELFF. Using reference TRBV5-1 and TRBJ2-2 for the parts outside the CDR3, the full variable domain is KAGVTQTPRYLIKTRGQQVTLSCSPISGHRSVSWYQQTPGQGLQFLFEYFSETQRNKGNFPGRFSGRQFSNSRSEMNVSTLELGDSALYLCASSRSGDPNTGELFFGEGSRLTVL.

This clonotype was recorded at least ten times. V gene TRBV19 combines with J gene TRBJ1-2, with a possible D match to TRBD1 (5 bases). The V end was cut by 3 bases, the J end by 0 bases, with 11 bases between. The CDR3 runs 15 residues. Germline lookup yields CDR1 LNHDA and CDR2 SQIVND (reference sequence). The CDR3 spells CASSISGKANYGYTF. DNA of the CDR3: TGTGCCAGTAGTATTTCAGGGAAAGCTAACTATGGCTACACCTTC.

This clonotype has at least ten counts. The rearrangement links TRBV14 to TRBJ1-3, with TRBD1 matching 10 bases. This CDR3 contains 15 residues. Trimming cost V 5 bases and J 0 bases; bases outside gene matches: 1. Germline CDR1 is SGHDN and CDR2 is FVKESK. The CDR3 here is CASSWTGGSGNTIYF. In DNA form, the CDR3 reads TGTGCCAGCAGCTGGACAGGGGGCTCTGGAAACACCATATATTTT.

This clonotype was counted many times. This chain links TRBV12-3 or TRBV12-4 with TRBJ1-1; no firm D call. V gave up 6 bases and J gave up 7 bases, with 12 bases separating them. This CDR3 comprises 12 residues. CDR3 sequence reads: CASSLVYYEAFF. The CDR3 DNA sequence: TGTGCCAGCAGCCTGGTTTATTATGAAGCTTTCTTT.

This clonotype was detected only once. The chain is built from TRBV25-1 and TRBJ1-1, with D unresolved. CDR1 MGHDK and CDR2 SYGVNS come from the germline V gene. The CDR3 has 8 residues. Trimming took 4 bases from V and 11 from J, leaving 2 bases between them. The CDR3 DNA follows: TGTGCCAGCAGTGGGGCTTTCTTT. It codes for CASSGAFF.

This clonotype was detected only a few times. Germline is not matched at one junction end, which may reflect a read error. The V and J genes are TRBV19 and TRBJ1-1; no clear D. The CDR3 is 15 amino acids. Germline V lookup: CDR1 LNHDA, CDR2 SQIVND (reference sequence). The CDR3: CVSSTTHTVNTEAFF. The CDR3 coding sequence is TGTGTCAGTAGTACCACACACACAGTGAACACTGAAGCTTTCTTT.

This clonotype was observed at least ten times. The J gene is TRBJ1-1, the V gene TRBV5-6, with 12 bases that match TRBD1. The germline V gene has CDR1 SGHDT and CDR2 YYEEEE. The CDR3 extends over 15 amino acids. After removal of 4 bases from V and 1 base from J, the junction contained 2 bases not matched to a gene. The CDR3 loop is CASSGGQGANTEAFF. CDR3 nucleotides: TGTGCCAGCAGCGGGGGACAGGGGGCGAACACTGAAGCTTTCTTT.

This clonotype has a count of ten or more. V is TRBV4-3 and J is TRBJ1-6; D gene uncertain. Trimming removed 1 base at V and 8 bases at J, with 6 bases between. CDR3 length: 13 amino acids. The germline V gene has CDR1 LGHNA and CDR2 YSLEER. In DNA form, the CDR3 reads TGCGCCAGCAGCCAAGTCAGTGATTCACCCCTCCACTTT. Its protein is CASSQVSDSPLHF.